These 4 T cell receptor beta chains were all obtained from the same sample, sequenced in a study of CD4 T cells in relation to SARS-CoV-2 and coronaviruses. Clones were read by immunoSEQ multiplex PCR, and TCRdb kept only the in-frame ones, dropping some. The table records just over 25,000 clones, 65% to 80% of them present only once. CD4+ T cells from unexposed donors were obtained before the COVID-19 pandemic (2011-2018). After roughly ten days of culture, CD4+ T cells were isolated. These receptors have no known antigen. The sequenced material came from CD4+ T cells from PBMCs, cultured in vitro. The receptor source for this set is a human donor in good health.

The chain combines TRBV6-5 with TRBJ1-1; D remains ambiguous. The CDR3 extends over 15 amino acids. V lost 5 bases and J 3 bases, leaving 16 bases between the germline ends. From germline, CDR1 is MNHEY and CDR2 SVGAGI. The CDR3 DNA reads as TGTGCCAGCAGTCTCACCGGGAAAAGGGACACTGAAGCTTTCTTT. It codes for CASSLTGKRDTEAFF.

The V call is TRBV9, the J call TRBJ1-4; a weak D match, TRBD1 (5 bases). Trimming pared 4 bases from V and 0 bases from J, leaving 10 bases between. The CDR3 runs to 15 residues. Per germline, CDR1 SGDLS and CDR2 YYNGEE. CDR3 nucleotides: TGTGCCAGCAGCTTATGGGGGACAACTAATGAAAAACTGTTTTTT. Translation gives CASSLWGTTNEKLFF.

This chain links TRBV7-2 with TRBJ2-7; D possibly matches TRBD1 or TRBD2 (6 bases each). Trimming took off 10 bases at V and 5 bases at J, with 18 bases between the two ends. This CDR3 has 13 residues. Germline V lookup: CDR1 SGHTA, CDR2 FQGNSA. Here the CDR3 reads CATNTVGGDEQYF. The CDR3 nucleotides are TGTGCCACCAACACTGTGGGGGGCGACGAGCAGTACTTC.

CDR3 DNA: TGCGCCAGCAGCCAAGTGGCAGAAGCTAACTATGGCTACACCTTC. Protein sequence: CASSQVAEANYGYTF. The chain couples TRBV4-1 to TRBJ1-2; D not certain. The CDR3 is made up of 15 amino acids. Trimming shortened V by 1 base and J by 0 bases, and 9 bases separated the two germline ends. Germline CDR1 reads MGHRA; CDR2 reads YSYEKL.